These T cell receptor beta chains were read from a single sample in a study of OX40 agonist ivuxolimab in advanced cancers. Assay used: immunoSEQ multiplex PCR; TCRdb lists only in-frame clones, some missing. This repertoire shows approximately 44,000 clones, roughly 80% found once; its top ten account for 8% to 13%. The source was CD4+ or CD8+ T cells sorted from blood, collected in a trial of the OX40 agonist ivuxolimab. All receptors come from an adult with an advanced solid tumor such as melanoma, head and neck, liver or kidney cancer. Both conserved end residues are part of each CDR3. Fields, in order: V gene, J gene, clone size, D gene, CDR3 length, CDR3 protein, CDR3 DNA. D genes are given only for firm matches. Size tells how often a clone was seen (once, few, many) or the class of an expanded clone, and some rows leave it out.

>TRBV18|TRBJ2-3|.|.|15
CASSPGSPSTDTQYF
TGTGCCAGCTCACCGGGGAGCCCTAGCACAGATACGCAGTATTTT
>TRBV6-6|TRBJ2-2|.|.|15
CASSYSPPTGGELFF
TGTGCCAGCAGTTACTCCCCGCCGACGGGGGGGGAGCTGTTTTTT
>TRBV7-9|TRBJ2-7|.|.|16
CASSLAGTVSSYEQYF
TGTGCCAGCAGCTTAGCAGGAACGGTTAGCTCCTACGAGCAGTACTTC
>TRBV6-5|TRBJ1-5|.|.|12
CASRNSNQPQHF
TGTGCCAGTAGGAATAGCAATCAGCCCCAGCATTTT
>TRBV5-5|TRBJ2-1|.|.|13
CASSNSTVGEQFF
TGTGCCAGCAGCAATTCTACTGTGGGTGAGCAGTTCTTC
>TRBV28|TRBJ2-6|.|.|15
CASSTIYSGANVLTF
TGTGCCAGCAGTACAATTTACTCTGGGGCCAACGTCCTGACTTTC
>TRBV28|TRBJ2-7|.|.|17
CASSSNRPDRPSYEQYF
TGTGCCAGCAGTTCCAATCGCCCAGACAGGCCCTCCTACGAGCAGTACTTC
>TRBV6-5|TRBJ1-5|once|TRBD1|14
CASSRTGGYQPQHF
TGTGCCAGCAGCAGGACAGGGGGTTATCAGCCCCAGCATTTT
>TRBV19|TRBJ1-1|.|.|15
CASTTTGRDIPEAFF
TGTGCCAGTACCACCACAGGGAGGGATATACCTGAAGCTTTCTTT
>TRBV9|TRBJ2-3|.|TRBD2|16
CASSLGGSGSTDTQYF
TGTGCCAGCAGCCTGGGGGGTAGCGGGAGCACAGATACGCAGTATTTT
>TRBV18|TRBJ2-7|.|TRBD2|16
CASSPTGTSGLHEQYF
TGTGCCAGCTCACCAACCGGGACTAGCGGCCTGCACGAGCAGTACTTC
>TRBV21-1|TRBJ2-2|.|.|17
CASSKGDSPTPTGELFF
TGTGCCAGCAGCAAAGGGGACAGTCCGACCCCCACCGGGGAGCTGTTTTTT
>TRBV2|TRBJ2-7|.|TRBD1|13
CASSRDRYYEQYF
TGTGCCAGCAGCCGGGACAGATACTACGAGCAGTACTTC
>TRBV5-1|TRBJ1-3|.|.|18
CASSLVAAGLSSGNTIYF
TGCGCCAGCAGCTTGGTGGCGGCGGGACTGAGCTCTGGAAACACCATATATTTT
>TRBV28|TRBJ2-7|.|.|13
CASSPGVAYEQYF
TGTGCCAGCAGCCCAGGGGTAGCCTACGAGCAGTACTTC
>TRBV9|TRBJ1-1|.|TRBD1|12
CASSVGQGQAFF
TGTGCCAGCAGCGTAGGACAGGGACAAGCTTTCTTT
>TRBV19|TRBJ2-1|.|TRBD2|15
CASTIAGGPYNEQFF
TGTGCCAGTACCATAGCGGGAGGGCCCTACAATGAGCAGTTCTTC
>TRBV5-1|TRBJ2-2|.|.|14
CASSHGREGGELFF
TGCGCCAGCAGCCACGGACGAGAGGGCGGGGAGCTGTTTTTT
>TRBV28|TRBJ1-4|.|.|13
CASSFQIGEKLFF
TGTGCCAGCAGTTTTCAGATAGGAGAAAAACTGTTTTTT
>TRBV2|TRBJ2-2|.|.|12
CASKEVPGELFF
TGTGCCAGCAAGGAGGTCCCCGGGGAGCTGTTTTTT
>TRBV7-9|TRBJ2-3|.|.|15
CASSPRDSFGDTQYF
TGTGCCAGCAGCCCACGGGATAGCTTTGGGGATACGCAGTATTTT
>TRBV19|TRBJ1-1|.|.|15
CASSIGTYIGAEAFF
TGTGCCAGTAGTATAGGCACATACATCGGGGCTGAAGCTTTCTTT
>TRBV27|TRBJ2-1|.|TRBD2|16
CASSLITGTSRNEQFF
TGTGCCAGCAGTTTAATAACCGGGACTAGTAGGAATGAGCAGTTCTTC
>TRBV28|TRBJ2-7|.|TRBD2|12
CASREGRDEQYF
TGTGCGAGCCGGGAGGGCCGGGACGAGCAGTACTTC
>TRBV4-1|TRBJ2-7|.|.|14
CASSQGPTPYEQYF
TGCGCCAGCAGCCAAGGACCCACCCCCTACGAGCAGTACTTC
>TRBV5-1|TRBJ2-7|.|TRBD1|15
CASSPGTGSFYEQYF
TGCGCCAGCAGCCCTGGGACAGGTTCCTTCTACGAGCAGTACTTC
>TRBV6-6|TRBJ2-7|.|TRBD1|14
CASSPGTVTYEQYF
TGTGCCAGCAGCCCCGGGACAGTGACCTACGAGCAGTACTTC
>TRBV9|TRBJ2-7|.|TRBD1|15
CASSVGTGGVYEQYF
TGTGCCAGCAGCGTAGGTACAGGGGGCGTCTACGAGCAGTACTTC
>TRBV5-1|TRBJ2-7|.|.|14
CASSLVQGQNEQYF
TGCGCCAGCAGCTTGGTTCAGGGGCAAAACGAGCAGTACTTC
>TRBV18|TRBJ2-7|.|.|14
CASSPPAGLHEQYF
TGTGCCAGCTCACCACCGGCCGGACTGCACGAGCAGTACTTC
>TRBV7-2|TRBJ2-7|.|.|15
CASSLQSGDSYEQYF
TGTGCCAGCAGCCTGCAATCGGGAGACTCCTACGAGCAGTACTTC
>TRBV19|TRBJ1-5|.|TRBD1|15
CASSIRTGLNQPQHF
TGTGCCAGTAGTATTAGGACAGGGTTAAATCAGCCCCAGCATTTT
>TRBV9|TRBJ2-3|.|TRBD2|15
CASSAREGSTDTQYF
TGTGCCAGCAGCGCTCGGGAGGGTAGCACAGATACGCAGTATTTT
>TRBV28|TRBJ1-5|.|.|14
CASNLGASNQPQHF
TGTGCCAGCAACCTAGGGGCATCCAATCAGCCCCAGCATTTT
>TRBV6-6|TRBJ2-5|.|TRBD1|13
CASSFGQGETQYF
TGTGCCAGCAGTTTCGGACAGGGAGAGACCCAGTACTTC
>TRBV7-2|TRBJ2-1|few|.|15
CASSLAYDSYNEQFF
TGTGCCAGCAGCTTAGCTTATGATTCCTACAATGAGCAGTTCTTC
>TRBV27|TRBJ1-6|.|.|15
CASSPDRVNNSPLHF
TGTGCCAGCAGTCCCGACAGAGTTAATAATTCACCCCTCCACTTT
>TRBV7-9|TRBJ1-5|.|.|15
CASSLWQEGRQPQHF
TGTGCCAGCAGCTTATGGCAGGAAGGGCGTCAGCCCCAGCATTTT
>TRBV28|TRBJ1-4|few|.|13
CASHRDGHEELFF
TGTGCCAGCCACCGGGACGGGCACGAGGAACTGTTTTTT
>TRBV27|TRBJ1-6|.|TRBD1|13
CATGQGLNSPLHF
TGTGCCACCGGACAGGGGTTAAATTCACCCCTCCACTTT
>TRBV18|TRBJ2-7|.|.|14
CASSPRDGPYEQYF
TGTGCCAGCTCACCCAGGGACGGGCCCTACGAGCAGTACTTC
>TRBV4-1|TRBJ2-7|.|.|14
CASSQDQGPYEQYF
TGCGCCAGCAGCCAAGACCAGGGTCCCTACGAGCAGTACTTC
>TRBV7-9|TRBJ2-5|.|.|15
CASSLEGGLGETQYF
TGTGCCAGCAGCTTAGAGGGGGGTTTGGGTGAGACCCAGTACTTC
>TRBV6-1|TRBJ1-5|.|.|11
CASRGDQPQHF
TGTGCCAGCAGAGGAGATCAGCCCCAGCATTTT
>TRBV28|TRBJ1-2|.|.|12
CASSFGAYGYTF
TGTGCCAGCAGTTTTGGGGCTTACGGCTACACCTTC
>TRBV18|TRBJ2-3|.|.|13
CASSPGSTDTQYF
TGTGCCAGCTCACCAGGTAGCACAGATACGCAGTATTTT
>TRBV29-1|TRBJ1-5|.|.|12
CSVRGSNQPQHF
TGCAGCGTTCGGGGATCAAATCAGCCCCAGCATTTT
>TRBV11-2|TRBJ2-1|.|.|15
CASSLGMSSYNEQFF
TGTGCCAGCAGCTTAGGGATGAGCTCCTACAATGAGCAGTTCTTC
>TRBV6-6|TRBJ2-1|.|TRBD2|13
CASTTGGPHEQFF
TGTGCCAGCACGACGGGAGGGCCCCATGAGCAGTTCTTC
>TRBV19|TRBJ2-1|.|TRBD1|17
CASRDRDDLRTYNEQFF
TGTGCCAGTAGGGACAGGGATGACTTGCGCACCTACAATGAGCAGTTCTTC
>TRBV19|TRBJ2-5|.|TRBD2|17
CASSIGTSGRVRETQYF
TGTGCCAGTAGTATAGGAACTAGCGGGAGGGTACGGGAGACCCAGTACTTC
>TRBV6-4|TRBJ2-2|once|.|15
CASSPSVELTGELFF
TGTGCCAGCAGTCCAAGCGTGGAGTTGACCGGGGAGCTGTTTTTT
>TRBV10-3|TRBJ2-5|medium-sized|.|15
CAISDASGQGETQYF
TGTGCCATCAGTGATGCTAGCGGACAGGGAGAGACCCAGTACTTC
>TRBV19|TRBJ2-6|few|.|15
CASSILVAGANVLTF
TGTGCCAGTAGTATTTTGGTGGCTGGGGCCAACGTCCTGACTTTC